Below are 29 T cell receptor beta chains sequenced from a single sample in a study of blood T cell repertoires in COVID-19. Sequenced by immunoSEQ multiplex PCR; TCRdb stores in-frame clones only, minus some. This sample yields roughly 69,000 clones, of which about 86% are seen a single time; more than 9% belongs to the top ten. Sequencing was carried out using peripheral blood. All receptors derive from a human donor in a cohort sampled during active COVID-19.

DNA for the CDR3: TGTGCCAGCAGTTACCGGGCCTACAATGAGCAGTTCTTC. Protein product: CASSYRAYNEQFF. This chain uses TRBV6-2 or TRBV6-3 with TRBJ2-1; D is undetermined. CDR3 length: 13 amino acids. Germline V gene sequence: CDR1 MNHEY, CDR2 SVGEGT. V lost 2 bases and J lost 2, with 4 bases in between.

J is TRBJ1-5 and V is TRBV2, with D possibly TRBD1 on 5 matching bases. Trimming shortened V by 6 bases and J by 3 bases, and 9 bases separated the two germline ends. Germline V lookup: CDR1 SNHLY, CDR2 FYNNEI. This CDR3 spans 13 amino acids. The CDR3: CASRATVNQPQHF. CDR3 in DNA: TGTGCCAGCAGAGCGACAGTCAATCAGCCCCAGCATTTT.

The table lists this clone with a few counts. V is TRBV10-1 and J is TRBJ2-7; 7 bases fit TRBD1. V trimming: 8 bases; J trimming: 5 bases; junction bases outside the gene matches: 21. The CDR3 length is 17 residues. Germline V gives CDR1 WNHNN, CDR2 SYGVQD (reference sequence). The DNA of the CDR3 is TGCGCCAGCCTAGAGCCCTTGGAGAGGGGGCTCGACCACGAGCAGTACTTC. Amino acid sequence: CASLEPLERGLDHEQYF.

In this sample, this clone turned up once. The V call is TRBV5-8, the J call TRBJ2-7, with a possible D match to TRBD1 (5 bases). The CDR3 runs to 14 residues. V was clipped by 4 bases and J by 3 bases, with 14 bases between them. Germline V gene lookup returns CDR1 SGHTS and CDR2 YDEGEE. CDR3 nucleotides: TGTGCCAGCAGCCCTTCTGACAGAATCTACGAGCAGTACTTC. This sequence encodes CASSPSDRIYEQYF.

This chain links TRBV24-1 with TRBJ2-1; D is unclear. Germline values: CDR1 KGHDR, CDR2 SFDVKD. CDR3 length equals 13 residues. The V end lost 7 bases, the J end lost 7 bases, and 13 bases lay between the germline ends. In DNA form, the CDR3 reads TGTGCCACCAGGGGCCCCGAAAATAATGAGCAGTTCTTC. Translated: CATRGPENNEQFF.

V gene TRBV4-1 combines with J gene TRBJ2-2; D is unclear. The CDR3 has 17 residues. Per the germline V gene, CDR1 is MGHRA and CDR2 is YSYEKL. V was shortened by 3 bases and J by 0 bases, with 14 bases between the two germline ends. CDR3 nucleotides: TGCGCCAGCAGCCAGAGGCAGCAACTGTCGAACACCGGGGAGCTGTTTTTT. Residues: CASSQRQQLSNTGELFF.

This clone was detected only once. The chain recombines TRBV28 with TRBJ1-5; D is uncertain. In germline, CDR1 is MDHEN, CDR2 SYDVKM. The V end lost 7 bases, the J end lost 3 bases, and 16 bases lay between the germline ends. The CDR3 extends over 15 amino acids. CDR3 region: CASTEHDAYNQPQHF. In nucleotides, the CDR3 is TGTGCCAGCACGGAGCATGACGCCTACAATCAGCCCCAGCATTTT.

The chain recombines TRBV7-6 with TRBJ2-2, with D maybe TRBD1 (5 bases). The germline gives CDR1 SGHVS, CDR2 FNYEAQ. V was clipped by 5 bases and J by 2 bases, with 9 bases between them. CDR3 length: 14 residues. The CDR3 reads CASSPQGNTGELFF. The CDR3 DNA follows: TGTGCCAGCAGCCCTCAGGGTAACACCGGGGAGCTGTTTTTT.

The V and J genes are TRBV20-1 and TRBJ1-2; the D gene is possibly TRBD1 (5 bases). CDR3 length: 17 residues. The germline gives CDR1 DFQATT, CDR2 SNEGSKA (reference sequence). V lost 3 bases, J lost 5 bases, and 25 bases lay in between. The CDR3 is CSASLGRPTGGRYGYTF. Here the CDR3 DNA reads TGCAGTGCTAGTCTAGGACGGCCTACTGGGGGGAGGTATGGCTACACCTTC.

This chain connects TRBV29-1 to TRBJ1-4; D not certain. The CDR3 has 12 amino acids. Germline V gene lookup returns CDR1 SQVTM and CDR2 ANQGSEA. The V and J ends lost 0 bases and 6 bases respectively, with 5 bases between them. CDR3 coding DNA: TGCAGCGTTGAAGAGGCGGATGAAAAACTGTTTTTT. Translation gives CSVEEADEKLFF.

The chain employs TRBV6-5 and TRBJ1-2; 10 bases map to TRBD1. In germline, CDR1 is MNHEY, CDR2 SVGAGI. V was clipped by 6 bases and J by 7 bases; unmatched bases: 8. The CDR3 runs to 14 residues. This chain's CDR3 is CASRRQGAAVGYTF. CDR3 DNA: TGTGCCAGCAGACGACAGGGGGCGGCTGTTGGCTACACCTTC.

Only one count was recorded for this clone. V is TRBV28 and J is TRBJ2-7; 7 bases are shared with TRBD1. The germline V gene encodes CDR1 MDHEN and CDR2 SYDVKM. The CDR3 is made up of 14 amino acids. The V gene end was trimmed by 5 bases and the J gene end by 2 bases; junction bases not matched to a gene: 6. The CDR3 loop is CASSLSQGAYEQYF. For the CDR3, the DNA is TGTGCCAGCAGTCTTTCCCAGGGGGCCTACGAGCAGTACTTC.

This clone came up once. The chain carries TRBV19 and TRBJ1-5; D remains ambiguous. The CDR3 loop spans 15 amino acids. V gave up 1 base and J gave up 3 bases, with 10 bases separating them. The germline V gene encodes CDR1 LNHDA and CDR2 SQIVND (reference sequence). CDR3 in DNA: TGTGCCAGTAGTATAGTGAACAGACCCAATCAGCCCCAGCATTTT. It is translated as CASSIVNRPNQPQHF.

This rearrangement joins TRBV18 to TRBJ1-1; 7 positions agree with TRBD1. Germline-derived CDR1 and CDR2 are KGHSH and LQKENI. The CDR3 spans 15 residues. Losses at the gene ends were 2 bases for V and 1 base for J; bases not matched to a gene: 4. Written as DNA, the CDR3 is TGTGCCAGCTCACCAAAAACAGGGGCGAACACTGAAGCTTTCTTT. Translation: CASSPKTGANTEAFF.

The chain carries TRBV7-2 and TRBJ1-2, with D perhaps TRBD1 (6 bases). CDR3 length: 14 amino acids. The germline CDR1 and CDR2 sequences are SGHTA and FQGNSA. V lost 8 bases, J lost 6 bases, and 19 bases lay in between. CDR3 sequence reads: CASYSPDRLNGYTF. In DNA form, the CDR3 reads TGTGCCAGCTACTCCCCCGACAGGCTTAATGGCTACACCTTC.

This clone was recorded many times. The chain carries TRBV3-1 (or the pseudogene TRBV3-2) and TRBJ2-5; tentatively, D is TRBD1 (6 bases). This CDR3 contains 16 residues. CDR1 and CDR2 (germline): LGHDT, YNNKEL (reference sequence). The V gene lost 4 bases and the J gene lost 2 bases, with 17 bases spanning the gap. The CDR3 DNA reads TGTGCCAGCAGCCTTCCCCCCGGGCAGGGGCAAGAGACCCAGTACTTC. Its protein is CASSLPPGQGQETQYF.

V and J are TRBV27 and TRBJ2-6; 8 nucleotides line up with TRBD1. Germline V gives CDR1 MNHEY, CDR2 SMNVEV (reference sequence). V dropped 4 bases and J dropped 1; count of bases not matched to a gene: 6. CDR3 length: 17 residues. The CDR3 DNA sequence: TGTGCCAGCAGTTCCGGACAGGGAGTTTCTGGGGCCAACGTCCTGACTTTC. The encoded protein is CASSSGQGVSGANVLTF.

The rearrangement joins TRBV11-2 to TRBJ2-7, with 12 bases matching TRBD2. The germline CDR1 and CDR2 sequences are SGHAT and FQNNGV. The CDR3 loop spans 14 amino acids. J gave up 3 bases and V 7 bases, and 4 bases lay outside the gene matches. CDR3 loop: CASTLTSGSYEQYF. In DNA, the CDR3 is TGTGCCAGCACCCTGACTAGCGGGAGCTACGAGCAGTACTTC.

This rearrangement joins TRBV27 to TRBJ2-5, with TRBD2 as a possible D gene (6 bases). Germline V lookup: CDR1 MNHEY, CDR2 SMNVEV (reference sequence). The ends were cut back, 3 bases at V and 1 base at J, with 9 bases in the middle. CDR3 length: 14 residues. Here the CDR3 reads CASSFGTLQETQYF. The CDR3, as DNA: TGTGCCAGCAGTTTCGGGACTCTCCAAGAGACCCAGTACTTC.

The chain carries TRBV9 and TRBJ2-7, with 7 bases aligning to TRBD1. CDR3 length: 14 amino acids. Germline CDR1 reads SGDLS; CDR2 reads YYNGEE. Trimming took 4 bases from V and 2 from J; bases not matched to a gene: 6. This chain's CDR3 is CASSPRQGPYEQYF. CDR3 nucleotides: TGTGCCAGCAGCCCCCGACAGGGCCCCTACGAGCAGTACTTC. The complete variable domain, with remaining parts taken from reference TRBV9 and TRBJ2-7, reads DSGVTQTPKHLITATGQRVTLRCSPRSGDLSVYWYQQSLDQGLQFLIQYYNGEERAKGNILERFSAQQFPDLHSELNLSSLELGDSALYFCASSPRQGPYEQYFGPGTRLTVT.

A few counts support this clone. The chain has TRBV6-2 or TRBV6-3 and TRBJ2-7; TRBD2 matches 9 bases. V gave up 2 bases and J gave up 5 bases; unmatched junction bases: 4. This CDR3 is built from 14 residues. Germline V gene data show CDR1 as MNHEY and CDR2 as SVGEGT. CDR3 nucleotides: TGTGCCAGCAGTTACATCCTAGCGGGGAACGAGCAGTACTTC. Translated, it gives CASSYILAGNEQYF.

This chain links TRBV7-2 with TRBJ2-3; TRBD2 might be the D (7 bases). V was shortened by 2 bases and J by 2 bases, with 14 bases between the two germline ends. The CDR3 consists of 16 residues. Germline CDR1 is SGHTA and CDR2 is FQGNSA. CDR3 nucleotide sequence: TGTGCCAGCAGCTTAAGGCGGGGGCTTTACACAGATACGCAGTATTTT. This gives the protein CASSLRRGLYTDTQYF. The full variable domain, its missing parts supplied by reference TRBV7-2 and TRBJ2-3, is GAGVSQSPSNKVTEKGKDVELRCDPISGHTALYWYRQSLGQGLEFLIYFQGNSAPDKSGLPSDRFSAERTGGSVSTLTIQRTQQEDSAVYLCASSLRRGLYTDTQYFGPGTRLTVL.

The rearrangement links TRBV4-1 to TRBJ2-3; 11 bases are a match to TRBD2. CDR1 and CDR2 (germline): MGHRA, YSYEKL. The CDR3 sequence is 16 residues long. Trimming took 3 bases from V and 0 from J; bases not matched to a gene: 2. CDR3 in amino acids: CASSHGTSGSTDTQYF. Written as DNA, the CDR3 is TGCGCCAGCAGCCACGGGACTAGCGGTAGCACAGATACGCAGTATTTT.

J is TRBJ1-2 and V is TRBV6-6; maybe TRBD1 (6 bases). The V end was cut by 6 bases, the J end by 8 bases, with 19 bases between. Germline CDR1 MNHNY, CDR2 SVGAGI (reference sequence). The length of the CDR3 is 14 residues. This chain's CDR3 is CASSPPGTLGGYTF. For the CDR3, the DNA is TGTGCCAGCAGCCCACCCGGGACACTTGGAGGCTACACCTTC.

The rearrangement joins TRBV27 to TRBJ2-7, with TRBD1 identical over 9 bases. The CDR3 is made up of 15 amino acids. CDR1 is MNHEY, CDR2 SMNVEV, per germline (reference sequence). J gave up 5 bases and V 6 bases, and 11 bases lay outside the gene matches. As DNA, the CDR3 is TGTGCCAGCAGCTTCTCCGGGACAGGGTCCCACGAGCAGTACTTC. The encoded protein is CASSFSGTGSHEQYF.

This clone has a handful of counts. The genes are TRBV27 and TRBJ2-7, with a weak D call TRBD2 (6 bases). Per germline, CDR1 MNHEY and CDR2 SMNVEV (reference sequence). The CDR3 consists of 14 residues. The ends were cut back, 6 bases at V and 4 bases at J, with 16 bases in the middle. CDR3: CASSGTFSGYEQYF. The CDR3 nucleotides are TGTGCCAGCAGCGGGACTTTCAGCGGGTACGAGCAGTACTTC.

This clone appeared a few times. The rearrangement joins TRBV12-3 or TRBV12-4 to TRBJ2-7; D perhaps matches TRBD1 (6 bases). This CDR3 is built from 13 residues. Trimming removed 5 bases from V and 4 bases from J, with 12 bases in between. CDR3 sequence (DNA): TGTGCCAGCAGTACCGGGACAACTTACGAGCAGTACTTC. Translating it yields CASSTGTTYEQYF.

The chain couples TRBV4-3 to TRBJ2-6; tentative D call: TRBD1 (6 bases). Germline CDR1 reads LGHNA; CDR2 reads YSLEER. The CDR3 loop spans 20 amino acids. The ends were cut back, 2 bases at V and 0 bases at J, with 20 bases in the middle. CDR3 sequence reads: CASSQHHITGPSSGANVLTF. The CDR3 DNA reads TGCGCCAGCAGCCAACACCACATCACAGGGCCCAGCTCTGGGGCCAACGTCCTGACTTTC.

The chain has TRBV3-1 (or the pseudogene TRBV3-2) and TRBJ2-6; the D is unclear. Looked up from germline, CDR1 is LGHDT and CDR2 is YNNKEL (reference sequence). The length of the CDR3 is 16 residues. V dropped 2 bases and J dropped 4 bases, with 12 bases sitting between them. Here the CDR3 reads CASSQYPARGANVLTF. The CDR3, as DNA: TGTGCCAGCAGCCAATACCCAGCGCGAGGGGCCAACGTCCTGACTTTC.